This TCR beta chain was observed in a study of cytomegalovirus exposure and HLA in healthy donors. The study, taken as a whole, reports: There were 150 or so TCR beta chains listed as cytomegalovirus-associated. V- and J-gene trimming of TCR beta was linked (in a later analysis) to a missense DCLRE1C variant. In vitro, a few CMV-associated chains proved specific for CMV antigens.

Primers for the PCR totalled 60 Vbeta and 13 Jbeta. Produced via immunoSEQ multiplex PCR; TCRdb's table is partial and in-frame only. Among about 140,000 clones listed, 70% to 85% were seen once. Turning to this clone: What it binds is unknown.

V lost 4 bases and J 0 bases, leaving 17 bases between the germline ends. CDR3 length equals 17 residues. Germline V gene data show CDR1 as SGHDT and CDR2 as YYEEEE. The sequence was obtained from a man aged 40-49 years in good health and CMV-seronegative. Sequencing was done on a sample of PBMCs. The rearrangement links TRBV5-6 to TRBJ2-1, with a tentative D call TRBD1 (6 bases). The CDR3 here is CASSDRRGTDSYNEQFF. CDR3 DNA: TGTGCCAGCAGCGACCGAAGGGGGACGGACTCCTACAATGAGCAGTTCTTC.